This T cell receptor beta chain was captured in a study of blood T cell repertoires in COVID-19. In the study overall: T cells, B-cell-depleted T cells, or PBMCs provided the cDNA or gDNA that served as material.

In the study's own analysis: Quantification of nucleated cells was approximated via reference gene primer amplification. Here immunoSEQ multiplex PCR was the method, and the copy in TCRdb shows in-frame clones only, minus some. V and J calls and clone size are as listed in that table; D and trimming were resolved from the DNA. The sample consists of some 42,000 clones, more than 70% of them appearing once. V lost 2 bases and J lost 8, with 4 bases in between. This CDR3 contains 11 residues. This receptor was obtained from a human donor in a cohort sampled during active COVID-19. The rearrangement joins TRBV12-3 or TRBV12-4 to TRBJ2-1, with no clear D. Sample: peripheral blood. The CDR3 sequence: CASSLTDEQFF. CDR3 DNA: TGTGCCAGCAGTTTAACGGATGAGCAGTTCTTC.